The rows below give T cell receptor beta chains drawn from one sample of a study of radiation and T cells in renal cell carcinoma. Profiling relied on immunoSEQ multiplex PCR, and the TCRdb table lists in-frame clones only, not all of them. Altogether roughly 100,000 clones are present, 70% to 85% being singletons, with the ten largest covering approximately 6.4%. Sequenced here: blood, sampled from a patient whose treatment included radiotherapy and nephrectomy. These receptors originate from a man in his sixties with renal cell carcinoma. CDR3s include the opening cysteine and the closing phenylalanine or tryptophan. A D gene is named only where the DNA matches it firmly. Size values are once, few and many counts, or a class for expanded clones, and some rows have none.

abundance: -
j_gene: TRBJ2-5
v_gene: TRBV5-1
d_gene: TRBD2
CDR3aa: CASSGNSGPGQETQYF
CDR3nt: TGCGCCAGCAGCGGAAATAGCGGGCCAGGGCAAGAGACCCAGTACTTC

abundance: once
j_gene: TRBJ2-5
v_gene: TRBV28
d_gene: -
CDR3aa: CASRGQETQYF
CDR3nt: TGTGCCAGCAGAGGACAAGAGACCCAGTACTTC

abundance: -
j_gene: TRBJ2-7
v_gene: TRBV5-8
d_gene: TRBD2
CDR3aa: CASSSGGRRLYEQYF
CDR3nt: TGTGCCAGCAGCTCGGGAGGGAGGAGACTTTACGAGCAGTACTTC

abundance: once
j_gene: TRBJ1-2
v_gene: TRBV5-1
d_gene: TRBD1
CDR3aa: CASSLAQGARGYTF
CDR3nt: TGCGCCAGCAGCTTGGCACAGGGGGCGCGTGGCTACACCTTC

abundance: many
j_gene: TRBJ1-1
v_gene: TRBV29-1
d_gene: -
CDR3aa: CSDRGWGNTEAFF
CDR3nt: TGCAGCGACAGAGGTTGGGGGAACACTGAAGCTTTCTTT

abundance: -
j_gene: TRBJ1-5
v_gene: TRBV21-1
d_gene: -
CDR3aa: CASVPGQGLSSPQHF
CDR3nt: TGTGCCAGCGTACCGGGACAGGGTTTAAGCAGCCCCCAGCATTTT

abundance: few
j_gene: TRBJ2-2
v_gene: TRBV25-1
d_gene: -
CDR3aa: CASSAGRTGSGELFF
CDR3nt: TGTGCCAGCAGTGCTGGGAGGACCGGGAGCGGGGAGCTGTTTTTT

abundance: -
j_gene: TRBJ1-1
v_gene: TRBV5-4
d_gene: -
CDR3aa: CASSSPHGAMNTEAFF
CDR3nt: TGTGCCAGCAGCTCCCCGCACGGCGCCATGAACACTGAAGCTTTCTTT

abundance: -
j_gene: TRBJ2-2
v_gene: TRBV4-2
d_gene: TRBD2
CDR3aa: CASSHIWREASGGELFF
CDR3nt: TGTGCCAGCAGCCATATATGGCGGGAGGCCTCGGGCGGGGAGCTGTTTTTT

abundance: -
j_gene: TRBJ2-5
v_gene: TRBV7-3
d_gene: -
CDR3aa: CASSSSGLSQETQYF
CDR3nt: TGTGCCAGCAGCTCTTCCGGACTCTCCCAAGAGACCCAGTACTTC

abundance: -
j_gene: TRBJ2-2
v_gene: TRBV7-2
d_gene: TRBD2
CDR3aa: CASSLTSGKLFF
CDR3nt: TGTGCCAGCAGCTTAACTAGCGGGAAGTTGTTTTTT

abundance: -
j_gene: TRBJ2-2
v_gene: TRBV5-1
d_gene: -
CDR3aa: CASSLETGGQPGELFF
CDR3nt: TGCGCCAGCAGCTTGGAAACGGGAGGACAGCCCGGGGAGCTGTTTTTT

abundance: -
j_gene: TRBJ2-7
v_gene: TRBV19
d_gene: TRBD1
CDR3aa: CASSPGTGSYEQYF
CDR3nt: TGTGCCAGTAGTCCCGGGACAGGGTCCTACGAGCAGTACTTC

abundance: -
j_gene: TRBJ1-2
v_gene: TRBV28
d_gene: -
CDR3aa: CASSLRAGFGYGYTF
CDR3nt: TGTGCCAGCAGTTTGCGGGCGGGGTTTGGCTATGGCTACACCTTC

abundance: -
j_gene: TRBJ1-3
v_gene: TRBV25-1
d_gene: -
CDR3aa: CASIGGGSGNTIYF
CDR3nt: TGTGCCAGCATCGGCGGGGGATCGGGAAACACCATATATTTT

abundance: once
j_gene: TRBJ2-2
v_gene: TRBV11-3
d_gene: -
CDR3aa: CASRPGASFGELFF
CDR3nt: TGTGCCAGCAGACCAGGGGCGAGTTTCGGGGAGCTGTTTTTT

abundance: -
j_gene: TRBJ2-5
v_gene: TRBV18
d_gene: -
CDR3aa: CASSPPVSAREETQYF
CDR3nt: TGTGCCAGCTCACCACCGGTGTCGGCTAGAGAAGAGACCCAGTACTTC

abundance: -
j_gene: TRBJ2-1
v_gene: TRBV7-2
d_gene: TRBD2
CDR3aa: CASSSYRLAGLNEQFF
CDR3nt: TGTGCCAGCAGCTCCTACCGACTAGCGGGGTTAAATGAGCAGTTCTTC

abundance: once
j_gene: TRBJ2-7
v_gene: TRBV28
d_gene: TRBD2
CDR3aa: CASSFLRGGPHEQYF
CDR3nt: TGTGCCAGCAGTTTCCTTCGGGGAGGGCCCCACGAGCAGTACTTC

abundance: -
j_gene: TRBJ1-2
v_gene: TRBV7-2
d_gene: -
CDR3aa: CASSLDGQYGYTF
CDR3nt: TGTGCCAGCAGCCTAGACGGACAGTATGGCTACACCTTC

abundance: -
j_gene: TRBJ2-3
v_gene: TRBV28
d_gene: -
CDR3aa: CASSLTGAGDTQYF
CDR3nt: TGTGCCAGCAGTCTAACAGGAGCGGGAGATACGCAGTATTTT

abundance: -
j_gene: TRBJ2-7
v_gene: TRBV7-2
d_gene: -
CDR3aa: CASSLATYGGEQYF
CDR3nt: TGTGCCAGCAGCTTAGCAACGTACGGTGGGGAGCAGTACTTC

abundance: -
j_gene: TRBJ1-2
v_gene: TRBV18
d_gene: TRBD1
CDR3aa: CASSQETGARGYTF
CDR3nt: TGTGCCAGCTCACAAGAAACAGGGGCTCGAGGCTACACCTTC

abundance: few
j_gene: TRBJ1-2
v_gene: TRBV5-4
d_gene: -
CDR3aa: CASSSPGLDGYTF
CDR3nt: TGTGCCAGCAGCTCCCCAGGGTTGGATGGCTACACCTTC

abundance: -
j_gene: TRBJ2-7
v_gene: TRBV30
d_gene: -
CDR3aa: CAWSVTSPAYEQYF
CDR3nt: TGTGCCTGGAGTGTGACTAGTCCGGCCTACGAGCAGTACTTC

abundance: -
j_gene: TRBJ2-7
v_gene: TRBV4-1
d_gene: -
CDR3aa: CASSYRQNYEQYF
CDR3nt: TGCGCCAGCAGCTACCGACAGAACTACGAGCAGTACTTC

abundance: few
j_gene: TRBJ1-2
v_gene: TRBV2
d_gene: -
CDR3aa: CASIHGPGREDGYTF
CDR3nt: TGTGCCAGCATTCACGGGCCGGGACGAGAGGATGGCTACACCTTC

abundance: few
j_gene: TRBJ1-2
v_gene: TRBV5-1
d_gene: -
CDR3aa: CASSLTAQVAVYGYTF
CDR3nt: TGCGCCAGCAGCTTGACCGCCCAGGTGGCGGTCTATGGCTACACCTTC

abundance: -
j_gene: TRBJ1-1
v_gene: TRBV19
d_gene: -
CDR3aa: CAVRSGAGAEAFF
CDR3nt: TGTGCCGTTAGATCCGGGGCAGGCGCTGAAGCTTTCTTT

abundance: -
j_gene: TRBJ2-1
v_gene: TRBV19
d_gene: TRBD2
CDR3aa: CASSSGRSRREQFF
CDR3nt: TGTGCCTCATCAAGCGGGAGGTCCCGCAGGGAGCAGTTCTTC

abundance: -
j_gene: TRBJ2-7
v_gene: TRBV27
d_gene: -
CDR3aa: CASSFANPPYEQYF
CDR3nt: TGTGCCAGCAGTTTCGCCAACCCCCCCTACGAGCAGTACTTC

abundance: -
j_gene: TRBJ2-7
v_gene: TRBV7-9
d_gene: -
CDR3aa: CASSLEVGEQYF
CDR3nt: TGTGCCAGCAGCTTAGAAGTGGGCGAGCAGTACTTC

abundance: once
j_gene: TRBJ2-7
v_gene: TRBV11-2
d_gene: TRBD2
CDR3aa: CASSLGEGLAFEQYF
CDR3nt: TGTGCCAGCAGCTTAGGGGAGGGACTAGCCTTCGAGCAGTACTTC

abundance: -
j_gene: TRBJ1-1
v_gene: TRBV29-1
d_gene: TRBD1
CDR3aa: CSGGQGEGTEAFF
CDR3nt: TGCAGCGGCGGACAGGGGGAGGGCACTGAAGCTTTCTTT

abundance: -
j_gene: TRBJ2-1
v_gene: TRBV18
d_gene: -
CDR3aa: CASSPENEQFF
CDR3nt: TGTGCCAGCTCACCAGAGAATGAGCAGTTCTTC

abundance: -
j_gene: TRBJ2-5
v_gene: TRBV2
d_gene: TRBD2
CDR3aa: CASSDVAGLAGGRDF
CDR3nt: TGTGCCAGCAGTGATGTTGCGGGACTAGCGGGAGGAAGGGACTTC

abundance: -
j_gene: TRBJ2-5
v_gene: TRBV2
d_gene: TRBD2
CDR3aa: CATALEGLAGVETQYF
CDR3nt: TGTGCCACCGCCCTGGAGGGACTAGCGGGAGTAGAGACCCAGTACTTC

abundance: once
j_gene: TRBJ2-1
v_gene: TRBV13
d_gene: -
CDR3aa: CASSLSWPRAAYEQFF
CDR3nt: TGTGCCAGCAGCCTCTCGTGGCCCAGGGCTGCTTATGAGCAGTTCTTC

abundance: once
j_gene: TRBJ2-1
v_gene: TRBV10-2
d_gene: -
CDR3aa: CASSDGRGGYNEQFF
CDR3nt: TGCGCCAGCAGTGACGGGAGAGGGGGTTACAATGAGCAGTTCTTC

abundance: -
j_gene: TRBJ2-6
v_gene: TRBV7-2
d_gene: -
CDR3aa: CASSPRSGSGANVLTF
CDR3nt: TGTGCCAGCAGCCCCCGATCGGGCTCTGGGGCCAACGTCCTGACTTTC

abundance: few
j_gene: TRBJ1-1
v_gene: TRBV28
d_gene: -
CDR3aa: CASSSRDMGTIEAFF
CDR3nt: TGTGCCAGCAGTTCCCGCGACATGGGAACGATTGAAGCTTTCTTT

abundance: -
j_gene: TRBJ2-7
v_gene: TRBV28
d_gene: -
CDR3aa: CASSFSPYEQYF
CDR3nt: TGTGCCAGCAGTTTTAGTCCCTACGAGCAGTACTTC

abundance: -
j_gene: TRBJ2-3
v_gene: TRBV29-1
d_gene: TRBD2
CDR3aa: CSVEGLAGGGSTDTQYF
CDR3nt: TGCAGCGTTGAAGGACTAGCGGGAGGGGGTAGCACAGATACGCAGTATTTT

abundance: -
j_gene: TRBJ2-1
v_gene: TRBV14
d_gene: -
CDR3aa: CASSRFEAMRHEQFF
CDR3nt: TGTGCCAGCAGCCGGTTCGAGGCTATGAGGCATGAGCAGTTCTTC

abundance: -
j_gene: TRBJ2-7
v_gene: TRBV7-9
d_gene: -
CDR3aa: CASSSTVDEQYF
CDR3nt: TGTGCCAGCAGCTCAACGGTGGACGAGCAGTACTTC

abundance: once
j_gene: TRBJ2-1
v_gene: TRBV2
d_gene: TRBD2
CDR3aa: CASSLAGGSYNEQFF
CDR3nt: TGTGCCAGCAGCCTAGCGGGAGGCTCCTACAATGAGCAGTTCTTC

abundance: -
j_gene: TRBJ1-2
v_gene: TRBV27
d_gene: TRBD1
CDR3aa: CASSVGTGVGYGYTF
CDR3nt: TGTGCCAGCAGTGTCGGGACAGGGGTTGGCTATGGCTACACCTTC

abundance: -
j_gene: TRBJ2-1
v_gene: TRBV6-5
d_gene: -
CDR3aa: CASSYSPTYNEQFF
CDR3nt: TGTGCCAGCAGTTACTCGCCTACTTACAATGAGCAGTTCTTC

abundance: -
j_gene: TRBJ2-6
v_gene: TRBV30
d_gene: TRBD2
CDR3aa: CAWSVLGGRAFRAGANVLTF
CDR3nt: TGTGCCTGGAGTGTACTTGGAGGGAGGGCCTTCCGAGCTGGGGCCAACGTCCTGACTTTC

abundance: -
j_gene: TRBJ2-5
v_gene: TRBV5-1
d_gene: TRBD2
CDR3aa: CASSSGTSGMMGGQETQYF
CDR3nt: TGCGCCAGCAGCTCGGGGACTAGCGGGATGATGGGGGGACAAGAGACCCAGTACTTC

abundance: -
j_gene: TRBJ2-3
v_gene: TRBV27
d_gene: TRBD2
CDR3aa: CASSGRTSGSGYTQYF
CDR3nt: TGTGCCAGCAGTGGCCGGACTAGCGGGAGTGGATATACGCAGTATTTT

abundance: -
j_gene: TRBJ2-5
v_gene: TRBV6-4
d_gene: -
CDR3aa: CASSDGVGETQYF
CDR3nt: TGTGCCAGCAGTGACGGCGTAGGAGAGACCCAGTACTTC

abundance: -
j_gene: TRBJ2-2
v_gene: TRBV6-1
d_gene: -
CDR3aa: CASKNTGELFF
CDR3nt: TGTGCCAGCAAGAACACCGGGGAGCTGTTTTTT

abundance: -
j_gene: TRBJ2-3
v_gene: TRBV6-4
d_gene: -
CDR3aa: CASSGGGTGVFTDTQYF
CDR3nt: TGTGCCAGCAGTGGGGGGGGCACAGGGGTTTTCACAGATACGCAGTATTTT

abundance: -
j_gene: TRBJ2-2
v_gene: TRBV6-5
d_gene: -
CDR3aa: CASSLTVRTGELFF
CDR3nt: TGTGCCAGCAGCCTTACCGTGAGGACCGGGGAGCTGTTTTTT

abundance: -
j_gene: TRBJ1-5
v_gene: TRBV15
d_gene: TRBD1
CDR3aa: CATSRETGLGQPQHF
CDR3nt: TGTGCCACCAGCAGAGAGACAGGGTTAGGTCAGCCCCAGCATTTT

abundance: -
j_gene: TRBJ2-7
v_gene: TRBV19
d_gene: TRBD2
CDR3aa: CASSIPSSGRAVEQYF
CDR3nt: TGTGCCAGTAGTATACCCTCTAGCGGGAGGGCCGTCGAGCAGTACTTC

abundance: -
j_gene: TRBJ2-3
v_gene: TRBV4-2
d_gene: TRBD2
CDR3aa: CASSQDAGAGDTDTQYF
CDR3nt: TGTGCCAGCAGCCAAGATGCGGGAGCGGGAGACACAGATACGCAGTATTTT

abundance: -
j_gene: TRBJ1-2
v_gene: TRBV29-1
d_gene: -
CDR3aa: CSDQQDYGYTF
CDR3nt: TGCAGCGACCAACAGGACTATGGCTACACCTTC

abundance: once
j_gene: TRBJ1-1
v_gene: TRBV7-6
d_gene: -
CDR3aa: CASSLSSGGWMNTEAFF
CDR3nt: TGTGCCAGCAGCCTTAGTTCGGGAGGTTGGATGAACACTGAAGCTTTCTTT